This T cell receptor beta chain was documented in a study of T cell responses to AZD1222 COVID-19 vaccine listed by TCRdb under 2021. Study-wide context: TCR sequencing covered 233 trial participants: 207 given two doses of AZD1222 and 26 given two doses of MenACWY control vaccine. Trial participants were enrolled into age subgroups of 18-55, 56-69 and 70-plus years, which contained around 140, 26 and 57 TCR-sequenced participants, respectively.

The CDR3 regions of human TCRbeta chains were analyzed by immunosequencing. In the original analysis: Repertoire TCRs were matched against a reference library of SARS-CoV-2-specific TCRs generated with the MIRA antigen-specificity platform. Breadth was defined as the fraction of unique TCRs that were SARS-CoV-2-associated. Depth was defined as the fraction of total T cells that were SARS-CoV-2-associated. Each spike-specific TCR was assigned to its reactive spike region and to a CD4 or CD8 class using the MIRA data. Log10-transformed breadth and depth values were compared by one-way ANOVA with Sidak's multiple comparisons tests. TCRdb took over this immuneACCESS table, retaining in-frame rearrangements with V and J assigned. Such tables are incomplete; in checked studies, under half of the missing clones stem from an unresolved V gene, and the remainder is unexplained. That table furnishes V, J and clone size, whereas the DNA furnished D and trimming. For this sample there are about 100,000 clones; approximately 89% appear just once. In total, the top ten clones hold over 4% of the sample.

With regard to this clone: No antigen is known for it. One base away there is no much larger clone; base qualities are not given.

The CDR3 covers 14 residues, taking in both the cysteine and the phenylalanine. Here the CDR3 DNA is all that survives: 42 bases in frame from base 1. CDR1 and CDR2 are read off the germline V gene as SGHRS and YFSETQ. Trimming at the junction amounts to 0 bases on V and 0 bases on J, and the germline ends lie 7 bases apart. The paper as a whole reports these results and caveats: The 56-69-year group was small, and its depth increase did not reach significance, likely because of low power. Epitopes outside the regions mutated in the B.1.351 and B.1.1.7 variants were reportedly recognized by nearly half of the unique spike-specific TCRs. After two AZD1222 doses, both the breadth and the depth of spike-specific TCRs were significantly higher than at day 0 and than in MenACWY recipients. Participants were mostly white British, with more females than males. The authors suggested clonal diversity may have been underestimated. Only five or six AZD1222 recipients were SARS-CoV-2 seropositive at baseline, limiting conclusions about previously exposed vaccinees. Because no samples from the day 14 peak response were available, repertoires could be characterized only after the peak T cell response. The vaccine-associated CD4 TCRs covered the entire spike protein, and the dominant responses fell in regions 160-218 and 743-854.

In light of the paper, this sample's time point label describes: baseline before first vaccination. Read against the paper, the sample's treatment or condition label means: meningococcal conjugate vaccine given as trial control. Vaccinee samples were obtained from the UK trials COV001 and COV002, which included a single-blind randomized controlled phase 2/3 trial of AZD1222 (ChAdOx1 nCoV-19) in healthy adults. For TCRbeta chain sequencing, PBMC samples were collected from trial participants at day 0 and at day 28 after the second dose. The chain links TRBV5-1 with TRBJ2-7, with TRBD1 tentatively as D gene (6 bases match). This sequence originates from an adult in good health. This sample comprised peripheral blood, obtained on day 0 of MenACWY control vaccination. The bases are TGCGCCAGCAGCTTGGGGACAGCCTCCTACGAGCAGTACTTC. Translated, this gives CASSLGTASYEQYF.